Each of the 7 T cell receptor beta chains below was sequenced from the same sample in a study of beta chain features in type 1 diabetes. Expressed TCRB transcripts were sequenced after all isolated RNA was converted to cDNA. Generated by immunoSEQ multiplex PCR, the TCRdb table keeps only in-frame clones and is missing some. The table includes 200,000 to 250,000 clones, under 13% detected once. Sequencing input: central memory CD4+ T cells from blood. The receptors were gathered from a man aged 18 to 29 in good health.

V gene TRBV6-1 combines with J gene TRBJ2-5; 8 bases fit TRBD1. CDR3 length: 13 amino acids. CDR1 is MNHNS and CDR2 is SASEGT in the germline V gene. The trim removed 6 bases at V and 7 bases at J, leaving 7 bases unmatched. The CDR3 coding sequence is TGTGCCAGCAGCTTGACAGGGGATCGGACCCAGTACTTC. Its translation is CASSLTGDRTQYF.

This chain's CDR3 is CASSQGGSHPKNIQYF. CDR3 nucleotides: TGTGCCAGCAGCCAAGGAGGGAGTCACCCCAAAAACATTCAGTACTTC. This chain uses TRBV14 with TRBJ2-4, with a weak D call TRBD2 (5 bases). Germline V gene lookup returns CDR1 SGHDN and CDR2 FVKESK. Trimming cost V 1 base and J 2 bases, with 12 bases left between them. This CDR3 contains 16 residues.

This clone was seen only a few times. V and J are TRBV7-8 and TRBJ1-2, with 9 bases fitting TRBD1. In germline, CDR1 is SGHVS, CDR2 FQNEAQ. The CDR3 consists of 14 residues. V shed 5 bases and J 3 bases; nucleotides not matched to a gene: 4. In DNA form, the CDR3 reads TGTGCCAGCAGCACCGGGACAGGGCACTATGGCTACACCTTC. Translating gives CASSTGTGHYGYTF.

The sample holds a few counts of this clone. The V and J genes are TRBV7-9 and TRBJ2-3; 7 bases match TRBD1. The CDR3 consists of 15 residues. The V and J ends lost 3 bases and 3 bases, in that order; junction bases with no gene match: 6. The germline gives CDR1 SEHNR, CDR2 FQNEAQ (reference sequence). CDR3 in DNA: TGTGCCAGCAGCTTCGGACAGGTGCTGACAGATACGCAGTATTTT. It encodes CASSFGQVLTDTQYF. The whole variable domain, filled in from reference TRBV7-9 and TRBJ2-3, reads DTGVSQNPRHKITKRGQNVTFRCDPISEHNRLYWYRQTLGQGPEFLTYFQNEAQLEKSRLLSDRFSAERPKGSFSTLEIQRTEQGDSAMYLCASSFGQVLTDTQYFGPGTRLTVL.

This chain joins TRBV5-4 and TRBJ2-3, with TRBD1 matching 8 bases. V shed 4 bases and J 4 bases; nucleotides not matched to a gene: 14. The CDR3 extends over 17 amino acids. Germline CDR1 is SGHNT and CDR2 is YYREEE (reference sequence). The CDR3 spells CASSAFTGGRRADTQYF. The DNA of the CDR3 is TGTGCCAGCAGCGCATTTACAGGGGGGCGCCGGGCAGATACGCAGTATTTT.

This clone was detected only a few times. The chain uses TRBV28 and TRBJ2-4; no clear D. CDR1 and CDR2 (germline): MDHEN, SYDVKM. CDR3 size: 16 residues. V was shortened by 6 bases and J by 0 bases, with 15 bases between the two germline ends. The CDR3 sequence is CASSPPGERAKNIQYF. The CDR3 DNA is TGTGCCAGCAGCCCCCCAGGAGAGCGAGCCAAAAACATTCAGTACTTC.

This clone was seen more than once but under ten times. The chain is built from TRBV5-1 and TRBJ2-7; tentative D call: TRBD1 (6 bases). The germline V and J ends were trimmed by 3 bases and 2 bases, with 12 bases remaining between them. CDR1 and CDR2 from the germline V gene are SGHRS and YFSETQ. This CDR3 comprises 14 residues. This CDR3 reads CASSSDRFPYEQYF. CDR3 bases: TGCGCCAGCAGCTCTGACAGGTTTCCCTACGAGCAGTACTTC.